These 17 T cell receptor beta chains came from one sample sequenced in a study of blood T cell repertoires in COVID-19. Profiling relied on immunoSEQ multiplex PCR, and the TCRdb table lists in-frame clones only, not all of them. The data show about 320,000 clones, with over 90% seen just once and roughly 3.9% held by the top ten. Material: PBMCs or T cells enriched from blood (not recorded which). The receptors were sampled from a woman between 25 and 40 years old who had been exposed to COVID-19.

J is TRBJ1-4 and V is TRBV7-9, with TRBD1 identical over 10 bases. V lost 1 base, J lost 6 bases, and 2 bases stayed unmatched. Germline CDR1 SEHNR, CDR2 FQNEAQ (reference sequence). The CDR3 extends over 15 amino acids. CDR3 residues: CASSLGQGAYEKLFF. CDR3 bases: TGTGCCAGCAGCTTAGGACAGGGGGCATATGAAAAACTGTTTTTT.

V and J are TRBV7-6 and TRBJ2-5; D remains ambiguous. Germline V gene data show CDR1 as SGHVS and CDR2 as FNYEAQ. Trimming removed 5 bases from V and 2 bases from J, with 15 bases in between. The CDR3 length is 15 residues. The CDR3 loop is CASSPQTDLQETQYF. The CDR3 DNA reads TGTGCCAGCAGCCCGCAGACTGATTTGCAAGAGACCCAGTACTTC. The complete variable domain, with remaining parts taken from reference TRBV7-6 and TRBJ2-5, reads GAGVSQSPRYKVTKRGQDVALRCDPISGHVSLYWYRQALGQGPEFLTYFNYEAQQDKSGLPNDRFSAERPEGSISTLTIQRTEQRDSAMYRCASSPQTDLQETQYFGPGTRLLVL.

This rearrangement joins TRBV4-3 to TRBJ2-7, with D perhaps matching TRBD1 (5 bases). Germline CDR1 reads LGHNA; CDR2 reads YSLEER. V was trimmed by 0 bases and J by 6 bases, leaving 15 bases between them. This CDR3 has 15 residues. CDR3 in amino acids: CASSQDSQGLVEQYF. DNA of the CDR3: TGCGCCAGCAGCCAAGATTCCCAGGGATTAGTCGAGCAGTACTTC.

The chain carries TRBV13 and TRBJ2-7, with TRBD1 matching over 8 bases. Germline assignment: CDR1 PRHDT and CDR2 FYEKMQ (reference sequence). The CDR3 has 14 residues. V was clipped by 5 bases and J by 4 bases; unmatched bases: 7. CDR3 nucleotides: TGTGCCAGCAGCCCAGGACAGGGTGGTTACGAGCAGTACTTC. It encodes CASSPGQGGYEQYF.

The chain joins TRBV3-1 (or the pseudogene TRBV3-2) to TRBJ1-2; D is unclear. Germline CDR1 is LGHDT and CDR2 is YNNKEL (reference sequence). V gave up 3 bases and J gave up 3 bases, with 8 bases separating them. This CDR3 has 13 amino acids. CDR3 region: CASSQSSYYGYTF. The CDR3 DNA reads TGTGCCAGCAGCCAGTCCAGTTACTATGGCTACACCTTC.

The chain joins TRBV19 to TRBJ1-6; 10 positions agree with TRBD1. The CDR3 is 16 amino acids. CDR1 LNHDA and CDR2 SQIVND come from the germline V gene (reference sequence). J lost 6 bases, V lost 3 bases, and 5 bases had no gene match. The CDR3 loop is CASSIGTGVGNSPLHF. The CDR3 DNA follows: TGTGCCAGTAGTATTGGGACAGGGGTAGGTAATTCACCCCTCCACTTT.

V is TRBV9 and J is TRBJ2-5; D is ambiguous. The CDR3 length is 13 residues. Trimming removed 0 bases from V and 5 bases from J, with 8 bases in between. The germline V gene encodes CDR1 SGDLS and CDR2 YYNGEE. The CDR3 reads CASSVAPLETQYF. The CDR3 DNA reads as TGTGCCAGCAGCGTAGCCCCCCTGGAGACCCAGTACTTC.

This clone was detected only once. The rearrangement joins TRBV27 to TRBJ1-6, with TRBD1 matching 10 bases. With 5 bases clipped from V and 8 bases from J, the junction kept 3 bases outside the gene matches. Germline V gene lookup returns CDR1 MNHEY and CDR2 SMNVEV (reference sequence). CDR3 length equals 14 residues. CDR3: CASSGTGEDSPLHF. In DNA, the CDR3 is TGTGCCAGCAGTGGGACAGGGGAGGATTCACCCCTCCACTTT.

The chain combines TRBV5-8 with TRBJ1-6, with TRBD1 matching over 11 bases. This CDR3 has 13 amino acids. After removal of 5 bases from V and 12 bases from J, the junction contained 4 bases not matched to a gene. Germline loops: CDR1 SGHTS, CDR2 YDEGEE. The CDR3 spells CASRSGTGGPLHF. In nucleotides, the CDR3 is TGTGCCAGCAGATCGGGGACAGGGGGACCCCTCCACTTT.

The V call is TRBV30, the J call TRBJ1-5; D may be TRBD1 (5 bases). Germline CDR1 reads GTSNPN; CDR2 reads SVGIG (reference sequence). V lost 0 bases and J lost 4, with 10 bases in between. There are 14 residues in the CDR3. The CDR3, as DNA: TGTGCCTGGAGTGTCGGGGGGTGGAATCAGCCCCAGCATTTT. Translating it yields CAWSVGGWNQPQHF.

The chain carries TRBV6-5 and TRBJ2-1; a possible D gene is TRBD1 (5 bases). CDR3 length: 15 residues. Trimming left V 1 base short and J 7 bases short, with 14 bases between. Germline CDR1 MNHEY, CDR2 SVGAGI. This chain's CDR3 is CASSYWLQGRNEQFF. The CDR3 DNA sequence: TGTGCCAGCAGTTACTGGTTGCAGGGAAGGAATGAGCAGTTCTTC.

V and J are TRBV5-1 and TRBJ1-2, with 8 bases aligning to TRBD1. CDR3 length: 17 amino acids. The germline CDR1 and CDR2 sequences are SGHRS and YFSETQ. The J segment lost 4 bases and the V segment lost 0 bases, leaving 11 bases of the junction unmatched. CDR3 sequence (DNA): TGCGCCAGCAGCTTGGTACCCTGGCCAGGGGGCTCCTATGGCTACACCTTC. Translated: CASSLVPWPGGSYGYTF.

The V and J genes are TRBV29-1 and TRBJ1-2; D is perhaps TRBD1 (5 bases). Germline assignment: CDR1 SQVTM and CDR2 ANQGSEA. The CDR3 spans 12 residues. Trimming took 7 bases from V and 7 from J, leaving 16 bases between them. The CDR3 DNA sequence: TGCAGCGCGGGGGGTAACTACCCTGGCTACACCTTC. It yields the protein CSAGGNYPGYTF.

The chain employs TRBV9 and TRBJ2-5, with 8 bases identical to TRBD1. The CDR3 has 14 residues. Germline CDR1 and CDR2: SGDLS and YYNGEE. The V and J ends lost 3 bases and 7 bases, in that order; junction bases with no gene match: 8. The CDR3 spells CASSARTGPGTQYF. Written as DNA, the CDR3 is TGTGCCAGCAGCGCCCGGACAGGGCCAGGGACCCAGTACTTC.

The V and J genes are TRBV6-5 and TRBJ2-6; D remains ambiguous. CDR1 is MNHEY, CDR2 SVGAGI, per germline. CDR3 length equals 15 residues. With 4 bases removed from V and 0 bases from J, the gap between germline ends came to 7 bases. For the CDR3, the DNA is TGTGCCAGCAGTTCAGGTAGCTCTGGGGCCAACGTCCTGACTTTC. It encodes CASSSGSSGANVLTF.

The chain links TRBV2 to TRBJ2-7, with D possibly matching TRBD1 (6 bases). V lost 6 bases, J lost 5 bases, and 20 bases lay in between. The CDR3 totals 15 residues. CDR1 is SNHLY and CDR2 is FYNNEI in the germline V gene. The CDR3 is CASSNSVGGLDEQYF. CDR3 coding DNA: TGTGCCAGCAGCAATTCGGTAGGGGGATTGGACGAGCAGTACTTC.

The chain recombines TRBV5-6 with TRBJ2-1, with 7 bases lining up with TRBD1. V trimming: 1 base; J trimming: 2 bases; junction bases outside the gene matches: 3. This CDR3 region has 15 residues. Germline assignment: CDR1 SGHDT and CDR2 YYEEEE. CDR3 in amino acids: CASSLLDRTYNEQFF. As DNA, the CDR3 is TGTGCCAGCAGCTTGCTGGACAGGACCTACAATGAGCAGTTCTTC.